What follows are 30 T cell receptor beta chains derived from one specimen sequenced in a study of T-cell reconstitution after alpha-beta-depleted transplantation in children. For TCRbeta, the library was prepared with unique molecular identifiers. Using its own MiXCR run on the PCR reads, TCRdb lists one record per CDR3 protein. The data contain approximately 6,000 distinct CDR3 sequences, 15% to 17% of them seen just once; the ten biggest clones take up 70% to 85%. Specimen: PBMCs, mostly from graft donor cells, collected 180 days after TCRalphabeta/CD19-depleted stem cell transplant. These receptors were collected from a patient aged 2 to 10 who had a stem cell transplant for inherited bone marrow failure, so the T cells may come from the graft donor.

This clonotype was recorded many times. This sequence joins TRBV7-9 and TRBJ2-3; D gene unclear. CDR3 length equals 16 residues. V lost 1 base and J 6 bases, leaving 17 bases between the germline ends. In germline, CDR1 is SEHNR, CDR2 FQNEAQ (reference sequence). The CDR3 bases are TGTGCCAGCAGCTTAGTGGTGTCCTTAGGGTTGGATACGCAGTATTTT. It specifies CASSLVVSLGLDTQYF.

This clonotype was observed many times. The rearrangement links TRBV20-1 to TRBJ2-1; 10 bases are a match to TRBD2. Germline loops: CDR1 DFQATT, CDR2 SNEGSKA (reference sequence). The CDR3 loop spans 17 amino acids. V lost 0 bases to trimming and J lost 4 bases; unmatched junction nucleotides: 9. CDR3 sequence: CSARDGGSSGGYNEQFF. The CDR3 nucleotides read TGCAGTGCTAGAGATGGAGGGTCTAGCGGGGGATACAATGAGCAGTTCTTC.

At least ten counts were recorded for this clonotype. The chain carries TRBV5-1 and TRBJ2-1; TRBD2 aligns across 8 bases. From germline, CDR1 is SGHRS and CDR2 YFSETQ. V lost 4 bases and J lost 8; bases outside the gene matches: 11. The CDR3 sequence is 15 residues long. CDR3 in amino acids: CASSLRTSRAHEQFF. CDR3 nucleotide sequence: TGCGCCAGCAGCCTCCGGACTAGCAGGGCCCATGAGCAGTTCTTC. Looking up the rest from reference TRBV5-1 and TRBJ2-1 gives the full variable domain: KAGVTQTPRYLIKTRGQQVTLSCSPISGHRSVSWYQQTPGQGLQFLFEYFSETQRNKGNFPGRFSGRQFSNSRSEMNVSTLELGDSALYLCASSLRTSRAHEQFFGPGTRLTVL.

This clonotype was detected ten times or more. The chain employs TRBV2 and TRBJ2-7; TRBD1 might be the D (5 bases). V lost 6 bases to trimming and J lost 6 bases, with 12 bases between them. This CDR3 has 12 residues. The V gene's germline CDR1 is SNHLY and CDR2 FYNNEI. CDR3 sequence reads: CASSAWTPEQYF. In DNA form, the CDR3 reads TGTGCCAGCAGCGCCTGGACACCCGAGCAGTACTTC.

This clonotype was seen ten or more times. CDR3 amino acids: CASSQGLAHQETQYF. The CDR3 DNA sequence: TGTGCCAGCAGCCAAGGACTAGCGCACCAAGAGACCCAGTACTTC. The rearrangement joins TRBV5-8 to TRBJ2-5; TRBD2 agrees at 9 bases. V was clipped by 4 bases and J by 0 bases; unmatched bases: 4. CDR3 length: 15 amino acids. Looked up from germline, CDR1 is SGHTS and CDR2 is YDEGEE.

This clonotype has ten or more counts. V gene TRBV7-8 combines with J gene TRBJ2-3; TRBD2 aligns across 13 bases. This CDR3 region has 15 residues. J gave up 4 bases and V 5 bases, and 3 bases lay outside the gene matches. Germline CDR1 SGHVS, CDR2 FQNEAQ. This CDR3 reads CASSPGLAGADTQYF. CDR3 DNA: TGTGCCAGCAGCCCCGGACTAGCGGGAGCAGATACGCAGTATTTT. Combining the CDR3 with reference TRBV7-8 and TRBJ2-3 gives the whole variable domain GAGVSQSPRYKVAKRGQDVALRCDPISGHVSLFWYQQALGQGPEFLTYFQNEAQLDKSGLPSDRFFAERPEGSVSTLKIQRTQQEDSAVYLCASSPGLAGADTQYFGPGTRLTVL.

This clonotype was recorded at least ten times. The chain links TRBV4-2 to TRBJ1-2; D gene uncertain. V was pared by 0 bases and J by 2 bases, with 10 bases between. CDR3 length equals 15 residues. Germline CDR1 and CDR2: LGHNA and YNFKEQ. The CDR3 is CASSQDLGMNYGYTF. CDR3 sequence (DNA): TGTGCCAGCAGCCAAGATTTAGGAATGAACTATGGCTACACCTTC.

This clonotype was counted many times. The V call is TRBV24-1, the J call TRBJ2-7, with 11 nucleotides matching TRBD1. With V trimmed by 4 bases and J by 6 bases, 7 bases remained unmatched. Germline CDR1 and CDR2: KGHDR and SFDVKD. This CDR3 region has 15 residues. The CDR3 here is CATSEPGTGGSEQYF. CDR3 in DNA: TGTGCCACCAGTGAGCCAGGGACAGGGGGAAGCGAGCAGTACTTC.

This clonotype was detected many times. The V and J genes are TRBV12-3 or TRBV12-4 and TRBJ1-1; 7 positions agree with TRBD1. J gave up 12 bases and V 5 bases, and 12 bases lay outside the gene matches. The length of the CDR3 is 13 residues. CDR3 bases: TGTGCCAGCAGTCTCAGGGGGACCCGGAGAACTTTCTTT. Its protein product is CASSLRGTRRTFF.

This clonotype was recorded at least ten times. This rearrangement joins TRBV7-2 to TRBJ2-5, with D possibly being TRBD1 (5 bases). From germline, CDR1 is SGHTA and CDR2 FQGNSA. CDR3 length: 12 amino acids. Trimming left V 4 bases short and J 3 bases short, with 6 bases between. The CDR3 sequence is CASSSREETQYF. CDR3 bases: TGTGCCAGCAGCTCCAGGGAAGAGACCCAGTACTTC.

This clonotype has at least ten counts. The chain carries TRBV19 and TRBJ2-7, with D possibly matching TRBD1 (5 bases). V was clipped by 3 bases and J by 1 base, with 13 bases between them. CDR3 length: 15 residues. Germline lookup yields CDR1 LNHDA and CDR2 SQIVND (reference sequence). The CDR3 nucleotides read TGTGCCAGTAGTATGTTATCTTCAGGGTCCTACGAGCAGTACTTC. Residues: CASSMLSSGSYEQYF.

This clonotype is deemed medium-sized. The chain recombines TRBV4-1 with TRBJ2-4; 11 nucleotides align to TRBD2. V dropped 5 bases and J dropped 4; count of bases not matched to a gene: 4. The germline gives CDR1 MGHRA, CDR2 YSYEKL. CDR3 length: 15 residues. The CDR3 loop is CASSIRTSGKNIQYF. The CDR3 nucleotides read TGCGCCAGCAGCATCCGGACTAGCGGGAAAAACATTCAGTACTTC.

This clonotype was recorded at least ten times. The CDR3 sequence is CASSFTGGHYGYTF. The CDR3 DNA follows: TGTGCCAGCAGCTTTACAGGGGGCCACTATGGCTACACCTTC. The genes are TRBV7-9 and TRBJ1-2, with TRBD1 matching over 9 bases. CDR1 is SEHNR, CDR2 FQNEAQ, per germline (reference sequence). CDR3 size: 14 residues. J was trimmed by 3 bases and V by 3 bases; bases with no gene match: 2.

The table lists this clonotype with many counts. V gene TRBV24-1 combines with J gene TRBJ1-5, with 8 bases that match TRBD1. CDR1 KGHDR and CDR2 SFDVKD come from the germline V gene. The CDR3 loop spans 16 amino acids. V shed 4 bases and J 5 bases; nucleotides not matched to a gene: 9. The CDR3 DNA sequence: TGTGCCACCAGTGACCCTGGGTCAGGGGGCGATCAGCCCCAGCATTTT. Its protein is CATSDPGSGGDQPQHF.

Ten or more counts support this clonotype. The chain links TRBV7-9 to TRBJ1-5; D is perhaps TRBD1 (5 bases). The CDR3 has 15 residues. Germline V gene sequence: CDR1 SEHNR, CDR2 FQNEAQ (reference sequence). Trimming removed 1 base from V and 1 base from J, with 8 bases in between. CDR3 sequence: CASSLGQLSNQPQHF. The CDR3 DNA is TGTGCCAGCAGCTTAGGACAGTTAAGCAATCAGCCCCAGCATTTT.

This clonotype was picked up many times. The genes are TRBV12-3 or TRBV12-4 and TRBJ1-5; D not resolved. The V and J ends lost 3 bases and 7 bases respectively, with 10 bases between them. CDR3 length: 13 residues. The CDR3 DNA follows: TGTGCCAGCAGTTTCGGGCCGGAGCAGCCCCAGCATTTT. Its protein is CASSFGPEQPQHF.

This clonotype was recorded at least ten times. The chain recombines TRBV7-9 with TRBJ1-5; possible D gene TRBD1, 5 bases. Between the trimmed V and J ends, which lost 2 bases and 2 bases, there was a span of 7 bases. The CDR3 runs 14 residues. Germline CDR1 SEHNR, CDR2 FQNEAQ (reference sequence). CDR3 region: CASSLKGGNQPQHF. The CDR3 bases are TGTGCCAGCAGCTTAAAAGGGGGCAATCAGCCCCAGCATTTT. The full variable domain, rest sourced from reference TRBV7-9 and TRBJ1-5, is DTGVSQNPRHKITKRGQNVTFRCDPISEHNRLYWYRQTLGQGPEFLTYFQNEAQLEKSRLLSDRFSAERPKGSFSTLEIQRTEQGDSAMYLCASSLKGGNQPQHFGDGTRLSIL.

This clonotype occurred many times. The V call is TRBV25-1, the J call TRBJ1-6; 7 nucleotides agree with TRBD1. With V trimmed by 4 bases and J by 10 bases, 10 bases remained unmatched. The CDR3 loop spans 15 amino acids. Germline CDR1 MGHDK, CDR2 SYGVNS. The CDR3 loop is CASSGVMDRSSPLHF. The CDR3 nucleotides are TGTGCCAGCAGTGGCGTCATGGACAGGTCATCACCCCTCCACTTT.

This clonotype has at least ten counts. The chain is built from TRBV7-9 and TRBJ2-7; no clear D. CDR1 and CDR2 (germline): SEHNR, FQNEAQ (reference sequence). V was cut by 5 bases and J by 2 bases, with 13 bases left in between. This CDR3 is built from 14 residues. The DNA of the CDR3 is TGTGCCAGCAGCGCCTACCCGCCTCCCTACGAGCAGTACTTC. Translated, it gives CASSAYPPPYEQYF.

The table lists this clonotype with many counts. The gene calls are TRBV7-9 and TRBJ1-5, with D unclear. The V gene lost 5 bases and the J gene lost 0 bases, with 5 bases spanning the gap. CDR1 is SEHNR and CDR2 is FQNEAQ in the germline V gene (reference sequence). The CDR3 is made up of 13 amino acids. CDR3 sequence reads: CASSRYSNQPQHF. The CDR3 DNA reads as TGTGCCAGCAGCAGATATAGCAATCAGCCCCAGCATTTT.

This clonotype was observed at least ten times. V is TRBV7-9 and J is TRBJ1-1; tentative D call: TRBD1 (6 bases). CDR3 length: 17 residues. V lost 5 bases, J lost 5 bases, and 24 bases lay in between. Germline-derived CDR1 and CDR2 are SEHNR and FQNEAQ (reference sequence). CDR3 protein: CASSPWGRRQMSTEAFF. As DNA, the CDR3 is TGTGCCAGCAGCCCGTGGGGGCGCCGGCAGATGAGTACTGAAGCTTTCTTT.

J is TRBJ2-3 and V is TRBV4-3; D uncertain. V dropped 0 bases and J dropped 6 bases, with 10 bases sitting between them. This CDR3 is 14 amino acids long. The germline V gene encodes CDR1 LGHNA and CDR2 YSLEER. The CDR3 coding sequence is TGCGCCAGCAGCCAAGAGTTGCCCCCGGATACGCAGTATTTT. Translation: CASSQELPPDTQYF.

By proportion, this clonotype is medium-sized. This rearrangement joins TRBV7-9 to TRBJ1-1; tentative D call: TRBD1 (5 bases). Germline assignment: CDR1 SEHNR and CDR2 FQNEAQ (reference sequence). The V end was cut by 5 bases, the J end by 3 bases, with 16 bases between. The CDR3 length is 15 residues. The CDR3, as DNA: TGTGCCAGCAGCCTGGGTTGGGGCGCTTACACTGAAGCTTTCTTT. Protein sequence: CASSLGWGAYTEAFF. The full variable domain, with the rest looked up from reference TRBV7-9 and TRBJ1-1, is DTGVSQNPRHKITKRGQNVTFRCDPISEHNRLYWYRQTLGQGPEFLTYFQNEAQLEKSRLLSDRFSAERPKGSFSTLEIQRTEQGDSAMYLCASSLGWGAYTEAFFGQGTRLTVV.

This chain links TRBV11-2 with TRBJ2-3, with D possibly matching TRBD2 (6 bases). The CDR3 contains 18 residues. Germline V gene data show CDR1 as SGHAT and CDR2 as FQNNGV. The V gene lost 0 bases and the J gene lost 0 bases, with 16 bases spanning the gap. Written as DNA, the CDR3 is TGTGCCAGCAGCTTAGACGGGCCTAGCGATACTAGCACAGATACGCAGTATTTT. This encodes CASSLDGPSDTSTDTQYF. Supplemented by reference TRBV11-2 and TRBJ2-3, the full variable domain reads EAGVAQSPRYKIIEKRQSVAFWCNPISGHATLYWYQQILGQGPKLLIQFQNNGVVDDSQLPKDRFSAERLKGVDSTLKIQPAKLEDSAVYLCASSLDGPSDTSTDTQYFGPGTRLTVL.

There are many counts of this clonotype. This chain connects TRBV7-6 to TRBJ2-3; TRBD2 matches at 15 bases. The V gene's germline CDR1 is SGHVS and CDR2 FNYEAQ. This CDR3 region has 14 residues. V dropped 5 bases and J dropped 6; count of bases not matched to a gene: 0. The DNA for the CDR3 is TGTGCCAGCAGCGGGACTAGCGGGAGGGATACGCAGTATTTT. It yields the protein CASSGTSGRDTQYF.

This clonotype was seen many times. One end of the junction does not line up with germline, which may come from a read error. The V call is TRBV7-7, the J call TRBJ2-3, with 7 bases fitting TRBD1. The CDR3 length is 13 residues. Germline values: CDR1 SSHAT, CDR2 FNYEAQ (reference sequence). The CDR3, as DNA: TGTGCTAGCAGCCCCGACAGGGAAGATACGCAGTATTTT. Protein sequence: CASSPDREDTQYF.

The chain's CDR3 is CSADREGTDTQYF. In DNA form, the CDR3 reads TGCAGCGCCGACAGGGAAGGGACAGATACGCAGTATTTT. The chain has TRBV29-1 and TRBJ2-3; 7 nucleotides line up with TRBD1. The trim removed 7 bases at V and 3 bases at J, leaving 7 bases unmatched. The CDR3 loop spans 13 amino acids. Germline CDR1 reads SQVTM; CDR2 reads ANQGSEA.

This clonotype was seen repeatedly, ten times or more. The germline gene is not matched at one end of the junction; a read error may be the cause. The rearrangement uses TRBV7-7 and TRBJ2-1; TRBD2 aligns across 14 bases. In germline, CDR1 is SSHAT, CDR2 FNYEAQ (reference sequence). CDR3 length: 15 amino acids. CDR3 in DNA: TGTGCTAGCAGCTTATGGGGACTAGCGGGAGATGAGCAGTTCTTC. It translates to CASSLWGLAGDEQFF.

Many counts were recorded for this clonotype. The chain couples TRBV19 to TRBJ1-6, with D unclear. The CDR3 is 13 residues long. The germline V gene has CDR1 LNHDA and CDR2 SQIVND (reference sequence). Trimming pared 6 bases from V and 3 bases from J, leaving 6 bases between. The CDR3: CASRWNYNSPLHF. CDR3 nucleotide sequence: TGTGCCAGTAGGTGGAACTATAATTCACCCCTCCACTTT.

This clonotype was seen repeatedly, ten times or more. The chain combines TRBV7-2 with TRBJ1-2; D may be TRBD1 (5 bases). Trimming removed 3 bases at V and 3 bases at J, with 11 bases between. From germline, CDR1 is SGHTA and CDR2 FQGNSA. This CDR3 region has 14 residues. The CDR3 spells CASSFRDGYYGYTF. The CDR3 coding sequence is TGTGCCAGCAGCTTCCGGGACGGGTACTATGGCTACACCTTC.